The 17 T cell receptor beta chains below come from one sample, sequenced in a study of blood T cell repertoires in COVID-19. Sequenced by immunoSEQ multiplex PCR; TCRdb stores in-frame clones only, minus some. The top ten clones hold approximately 4% of a sample with 50,000 or so clones, about nine tenths of them seen once. The specimen sequenced was peripheral blood. These receptors all come from a human donor in a cohort sampled during active COVID-19.

For the CDR3, the DNA is TGCGCCAGCAGCCAGGGGACAGGGGGCCTTAACTATGGCTACACCTTC. Amino acids: CASSQGTGGLNYGYTF. The rearrangement uses TRBV4-1 and TRBJ1-2, with TRBD1 matching 12 bases. From germline, CDR1 is MGHRA and CDR2 YSYEKL. The CDR3 length is 16 residues. V lost 3 bases, J lost 1 base, and 3 bases stayed unmatched.

V is TRBV4-1 and J is TRBJ2-4, with 14 bases identical to TRBD2. The germline V gene has CDR1 MGHRA and CDR2 YSYEKL. J lost 9 bases, V lost 0 bases, and 7 bases had no gene match. This CDR3 region has 17 residues. CDR3 sequence: CASSQEGLAGAEGIQYF. The CDR3 coding sequence is TGCGCCAGCAGCCAAGAGGGACTAGCGGGAGCCGAGGGCATTCAGTACTTC.

V is TRBV19 and J is TRBJ1-1; 7 bases agree with TRBD1. This CDR3 is 14 amino acids long. V lost 7 bases to trimming and J lost 6 bases; unmatched junction nucleotides: 11. Looked up from germline, CDR1 is LNHDA and CDR2 is SQIVND (reference sequence). Here the CDR3 reads CASTPRGRSSEAFF. The CDR3 DNA reads TGTGCCAGTACCCCAAGGGGGCGTAGCTCTGAAGCTTTCTTT.

This sequence joins TRBV20-1 and TRBJ2-3; a weak D match, TRBD2 (7 bases). V dropped 3 bases and J dropped 4 bases, with 17 bases sitting between them. The CDR3 loop spans 15 amino acids. The germline gives CDR1 DFQATT, CDR2 SNEGSKA (reference sequence). CDR3 region: CSASVLEGGPDTQYF. CDR3 DNA: TGCAGTGCTAGTGTGTTGGAGGGGGGGCCAGATACGCAGTATTTT.

The V call is TRBV12-3 or TRBV12-4, the J call TRBJ1-2; TRBD1 agrees at 7 bases. V gave up 5 bases and J gave up 6 bases; unmatched junction bases: 6. The CDR3 has 13 residues. The CDR3 sequence is CASSIGTADGYTF. DNA for the CDR3: TGTGCCAGCAGTATAGGGACAGCCGATGGCTACACCTTC.

This clone was recorded only once. This chain connects TRBV28 to TRBJ2-7, with TRBD2 matching over 9 bases. Unmatched junction bases numbered 9, after V lost 6 bases and J lost 3 bases. Germline V gene sequence: CDR1 MDHEN, CDR2 SYDVKM. The CDR3 totals 15 residues. The CDR3 sequence is CASSPQASGNYEQYF. CDR3 DNA sequence: TGTGCCAGCAGCCCTCAGGCTAGCGGGAACTACGAGCAGTACTTC.

This clone was seen once. The chain carries TRBV24-1 and TRBJ2-7; TRBD1 aligns across 8 bases. Germline V gives CDR1 KGHDR, CDR2 SFDVKD. The CDR3 is 15 residues long. V lost 10 bases, J lost 2 bases, and 12 bases stayed unmatched. CDR3 region: CATSTGVGGTYEQYV. CDR3 nucleotides: TGTGCCACTTCGACAGGGGTGGGGGGTACCTACGAGCAGTACGTC.

The V and J genes are TRBV29-1 and TRBJ2-1, with 11 bases matching TRBD2. Trimming took 1 base from V and 7 from J; bases not matched to a gene: 3. The CDR3 extends over 14 amino acids. Germline-derived CDR1 and CDR2 are SQVTM and ANQGSEA. This chain's CDR3 is CSVEVAGGSNEQFF. The CDR3 DNA reads TGCAGCGTTGAAGTAGCGGGAGGGTCGAATGAGCAGTTCTTC.

The chain joins TRBV4-1 to TRBJ1-6; D is unclear. The CDR3 contains 15 residues. Germline V gene sequence: CDR1 MGHRA, CDR2 YSYEKL. The V end was cut by 0 bases, the J end by 10 bases, with 13 bases between. The CDR3 coding sequence is TGCGCCAGCAGCCAAGATCCAACAGTCCAATCACCCCTCCACTTT. Its protein is CASSQDPTVQSPLHF.

J is TRBJ1-1 and V is TRBV5-1; D gene ambiguous. The ends were cut back, 0 bases at V and 8 bases at J, with 8 bases in the middle. The germline V gene encodes CDR1 SGHRS and CDR2 YFSETQ. The CDR3 totals 12 residues. CDR3 protein: CASSLDPGEAFF. CDR3 sequence (DNA): TGCGCCAGCAGCTTGGATCCCGGGGAAGCTTTCTTT. The full variable domain, with the rest looked up from reference TRBV5-1 and TRBJ1-1, is KAGVTQTPRYLIKTRGQQVTLSCSPISGHRSVSWYQQTPGQGLQFLFEYFSETQRNKGNFPGRFSGRQFSNSRSEMNVSTLELGDSALYLCASSLDPGEAFFGQGTRLTVV.

The chain uses TRBV3-1 (or the pseudogene TRBV3-2) and TRBJ1-2; D ambiguous. CDR3 length: 16 residues. Germline V gene data show CDR1 as LGHDT and CDR2 as YNNKEL (reference sequence). Trimming shortened V by 0 bases and J by 6 bases, and 17 bases separated the two germline ends. DNA of the CDR3: TGTGCCAGCAGCCAAGATCTAGCAGCTAGGGATCATGGCTACACCTTC. Amino acid sequence: CASSQDLAARDHGYTF.

J is TRBJ2-6 and V is TRBV2; D not resolved. This CDR3 spans 15 amino acids. The V gene's germline CDR1 is SNHLY and CDR2 FYNNEI. The V gene lost 0 bases and the J gene lost 2 bases, with 5 bases spanning the gap. The CDR3 here is CASSEARAGANVLTF. CDR3 in DNA: TGTGCCAGCAGTGAAGCCCGGGCTGGGGCCAACGTCCTGACTTTC. Full variable domain (missing parts from reference TRBV2 and TRBJ2-6): EPEVTQTPSHQVTQMGQEVILRCVPISNHLYFYWYRQILGQKVEFLVSFYNNEISEKSEIFDDQFSVERPDGSNFTLKIRSTKLEDSAMYFCASSEARAGANVLTFGAGSRLTVL.

This clone was recorded once. This sequence joins TRBV2 and TRBJ1-2, with D possibly matching TRBD1 (6 bases). CDR1 and CDR2 from the germline V gene are SNHLY and FYNNEI. This CDR3 has 15 residues. V lost 6 bases, J lost 8 bases, and 22 bases lay in between. CDR3 amino acids: CASRQGQTQPWGYTF. The CDR3 region has the DNA TGTGCCAGCAGACAAGGACAGACCCAGCCCTGGGGCTACACCTTC.

The V gene is TRBV21-1, the J gene TRBJ2-5; TRBD1 was called by the table and not checked on the DNA. TRBV21-1 is annotated as a pseudogene. The CDR3 extends over 13 amino acids. CDR3 nucleotides: TGTGCAAAAGGACAGGGGGAGGATGAGACCCAGTACTTC. As protein: CAKGQGEDETQYF.

This chain links TRBV30 with TRBJ1-2; D may be TRBD1 (6 bases). The germline V gene has CDR1 GTSNPN and CDR2 SVGIG (reference sequence). The CDR3 covers 14 residues. V was cut by 6 bases and J by 7 bases, with 21 bases left in between. This CDR3 reads CACLGRAGVRGYTF. CDR3 DNA: TGTGCCTGCCTCGGACGGGCAGGGGTACGTGGCTACACCTTC.

This sequence joins TRBV5-1 and TRBJ2-7; 7 nucleotides match TRBD1. CDR3 length: 12 residues. V was clipped by 1 base and J by 6 bases; unmatched bases: 1. Germline CDR1 SGHRS, CDR2 YFSETQ. The CDR3: CASSLTGAEQYF. The CDR3 DNA reads as TGCGCCAGCAGCTTGACAGGGGCCGAGCAGTACTTC.

This clone was observed a handful of times. The rearrangement links TRBV14 to TRBJ1-1; TRBD1 matches 8 bases. CDR3 length: 16 amino acids. Germline V gene data show CDR1 as SGHDN and CDR2 as FVKESK. The J segment lost 6 bases and the V segment lost 0 bases, leaving 9 bases of the junction unmatched. CDR3 residues: CASSQDHRGRGAEAFF. CDR3 nucleotides: TGTGCCAGCAGCCAAGATCACAGGGGGAGAGGCGCTGAAGCTTTCTTT.